A single sample gave rise to the 29 T cell receptor beta chains below, sequenced in a study of shared clonotypes between healthy human individuals. Naive CD8 cells comprised CD45RO-negative, CCR7-positively selected cells, excluding terminally differentiated effector memory CD45RA+ cells. The table came from immunoSEQ multiplex PCR; TCRdb's copy has only in-frame clones and leaves some out. The sample lists roughly 570,000 clones; roughly 98% were seen once. The specimen was naive CD8+ T cells sorted from blood. The receptor source for this set is a man in his thirties or forties in good health.

The genes are TRBV7-9 and TRBJ2-2, with TRBD1 identical over 9 bases. CDR1 is SEHNR and CDR2 is FQNEAQ in the germline V gene (reference sequence). CDR3 length: 12 residues. V lost 9 bases, J lost 5 bases, and 1 base stayed unmatched. This CDR3 reads CARTGGTGELFF. The CDR3 DNA reads TGTGCCAGGACAGGGGGTACCGGGGAGCTGTTTTTT.

The genes are TRBV5-1 and TRBJ2-1; 7 nucleotides agree with TRBD1. J was trimmed by 6 bases and V by 0 bases; bases with no gene match: 3. Per the germline V gene, CDR1 is SGHRS and CDR2 is YFSETQ. The CDR3 has 14 amino acids. DNA of the CDR3: TGCGCCAGCAGCTTGGCGACAGGGTTCAATGAGCAGTTCTTC. Protein sequence: CASSLATGFNEQFF.

This clone is a singleton in its sample. J is TRBJ2-5 and V is TRBV7-2, with 7 bases matching TRBD2. The CDR3 contains 13 residues. Germline V gene sequence: CDR1 SGHTA, CDR2 FQGNSA. Trimming at V came to 4 bases and at J to 3 bases, leaving 2 bases not matched to a gene. The CDR3 sequence: CASSSGLEETQYF. The CDR3 nucleotides are TGTGCCAGCAGCTCCGGACTAGAAGAGACCCAGTACTTC. Full variable domain (rest looked up from reference TRBV7-2 and TRBJ2-5): GAGVSQSPSNKVTEKGKDVELRCDPISGHTALYWYRQSLGQGLEFLIYFQGNSAPDKSGLPSDRFSAERTGGSVSTLTIQRTQQEDSAVYLCASSSGLEETQYFGPGTRLLVL.

This clone has only one observation. The V call is TRBV7-8, the J call TRBJ2-5; D unclear. Trimming took 5 bases from V and 0 from J, leaving 10 bases between them. The CDR3 spans 14 residues. Germline V gives CDR1 SGHVS, CDR2 FQNEAQ. CDR3: CASSKPQYQETQYF. The DNA of the CDR3 is TGTGCCAGCAGCAAACCACAGTACCAAGAGACCCAGTACTTC.

This clone occurred once. Other DNA sequences in the sample encode the same CDR3. CDR3 amino acids: CASSGTNTGELFF. For the CDR3, the DNA is TGTGCCAGCAGCGGGACCAACACCGGGGAGCTGTTTTTT. The J gene is TRBJ2-2, the V gene TRBV9; D unclear. CDR1 SGDLS and CDR2 YYNGEE come from the germline V gene. The CDR3 length is 13 residues. V was shortened by 3 bases and J by 2 bases, with 5 bases between the two germline ends.

The chain joins TRBV7-9 to TRBJ1-4; TRBD1 aligns across 10 bases. CDR3 length: 17 residues. J lost 6 bases, V lost 0 bases, and 7 bases had no gene match. Germline assignment: CDR1 SEHNR and CDR2 FQNEAQ (reference sequence). CDR3 sequence (DNA): TGTGCCAGCAGCTTAGCCGACAGGGGGCTACGATATGAAAAACTGTTTTTT. It specifies CASSLADRGLRYEKLFF.

V and J are TRBV27 and TRBJ2-7, with D perhaps TRBD1 (6 bases). The CDR3 totals 12 residues. The V gene lost 8 bases and the J gene lost 5 bases, with 13 bases spanning the gap. Germline V lookup: CDR1 MNHEY, CDR2 SMNVEV (reference sequence). The CDR3 spells CASRSGVNEQYF. The CDR3 DNA follows: TGTGCCAGCCGATCAGGGGTGAACGAGCAGTACTTC.

The chain combines TRBV7-9 with TRBJ2-7, with 10 bases aligning to TRBD2. Germline V gives CDR1 SEHNR, CDR2 FQNEAQ (reference sequence). Trimming removed 3 bases from V and 2 bases from J; junction bases left unmatched: 4. The CDR3 spans 15 residues. As DNA, the CDR3 is TGTGCCAGCAGCTTCGTAGCGGGGGGCCCCTACGAGCAGTACTTC. Translating it yields CASSFVAGGPYEQYF.

This clone has a single count. The genes are TRBV2 and TRBJ2-7, with 10 bases aligning to TRBD2. Germline V gene lookup returns CDR1 SNHLY and CDR2 FYNNEI. Unmatched junction bases numbered 5, after V lost 6 bases and J lost 3 bases. The CDR3 is 14 residues long. Here the CDR3 reads CASRTGTSDYEQYF. The CDR3 coding sequence is TGTGCCAGCAGGACCGGGACTAGCGACTACGAGCAGTACTTC.

V and J are TRBV4-3 and TRBJ2-1; tentatively, D is TRBD1 or TRBD2 (5 bases each). CDR3 size: 13 residues. Germline V gene sequence: CDR1 LGHNA, CDR2 YSLEER. Trimming cost V 0 bases and J 9 bases, with 9 bases left between them. CDR3 region: CASSQDYGGEQFF. The CDR3 DNA sequence: TGCGCCAGCAGCCAAGATTATGGGGGTGAGCAGTTCTTC.

V gene TRBV25-1 combines with J gene TRBJ2-7, with D perhaps matching TRBD1 or TRBD2 (5 bases each). With 0 bases removed from V and 6 bases from J, the gap between germline ends came to 15 bases. The CDR3 totals 15 residues. Germline values: CDR1 MGHDK, CDR2 SYGVNS. As DNA, the CDR3 is TGTGCCAGCAGTGAATATCCCCTAGGGGACGGCGAGCAGTACTTC. Translating gives CASSEYPLGDGEQYF.

V gene TRBV6-1 combines with J gene TRBJ2-7, with D tentatively TRBD2 (6 bases). Per germline, CDR1 MNHNS and CDR2 SASEGT. The CDR3 consists of 17 residues. V was clipped by 4 bases and J by 4 bases, with 23 bases between them. CDR3 sequence reads: CASSAYLRAGPAYEQYF. CDR3 sequence (DNA): TGTGCCAGCAGTGCATATCTACGAGCGGGCCCGGCTTACGAGCAGTACTTC.

The chain couples TRBV7-2 to TRBJ1-2; 7 bases align to TRBD1. The V gene's germline CDR1 is SGHTA and CDR2 FQGNSA. The CDR3 consists of 18 residues. The trim removed 0 bases at V and 4 bases at J, leaving 14 bases unmatched. CDR3 nucleotides: TGTGCCAGCAGCTTAGCCGAAGGGAGCAGGGGGTGGTTCTATGGCTACACCTTC. Amino acids: CASSLAEGSRGWFYGYTF.

The chain employs TRBV9 and TRBJ2-3; no clear D. The CDR3 spans 13 residues. The germline CDR1 and CDR2 sequences are SGDLS and YYNGEE. Trimming left V 0 bases short and J 2 bases short, with 4 bases between. The CDR3 DNA reads TGTGCCAGCAGCGTAGGCGCCACAGATACGCAGTATTTT. Protein: CASSVGATDTQYF.

This clone was counted once. This rearrangement joins TRBV19 to TRBJ2-3; 11 bases are shared with TRBD2. The junction had 8 bases not matched to a gene; V was cut back by 0 bases and J by 3 bases. This CDR3 region has 18 residues. Per the germline V gene, CDR1 is LNHDA and CDR2 is SQIVND (reference sequence). The chain's CDR3 is CASSIEPPGLAATDTQYF. In nucleotides, the CDR3 is TGTGCCAGTAGTATAGAGCCTCCGGGACTAGCGGCAACAGATACGCAGTATTTT. Full variable domain (missing parts from reference TRBV19 and TRBJ2-3): DGGITQSPKYLFRKEGQNVTLSCEQNLNHDAMYWYRQDPGQGLRLIYYSQIVNDFQKGDIAEGYSVSREKKESFPLTVTSAQKNPTAFYLCASSIEPPGLAATDTQYFGPGTRLTVL.

On this clone itself: Other DNA sequences in the same sample also yield this CDR3. The V gene is TRBV5-1, the J gene TRBJ1-5, with a possible D match to TRBD1 (6 bases). Per germline, CDR1 SGHRS and CDR2 YFSETQ. CDR3 length: 14 amino acids. Trimming left V 0 bases short and J 2 bases short, with 6 bases between. For the CDR3, the DNA is TGCGCCAGCAGCTTGGGGACAGGCAATCAGCCCCAGCATTTT. It codes for CASSLGTGNQPQHF. The complete variable domain, with remaining parts taken from reference TRBV5-1 and TRBJ1-5, reads KAGVTQTPRYLIKTRGQQVTLSCSPISGHRSVSWYQQTPGQGLQFLFEYFSETQRNKGNFPGRFSGRQFSNSRSEMNVSTLELGDSALYLCASSLGTGNQPQHFGDGTRLSIL.

Of note for this clone: Other DNA sequences of this sample code for an identical CDR3. This chain joins TRBV6-1 and TRBJ2-7; 7 nucleotides agree with TRBD2. With 1 base clipped from V and 0 bases from J, the junction kept 3 bases outside the gene matches. In germline, CDR1 is MNHNS, CDR2 SASEGT. The CDR3 is 15 amino acids. CDR3 in DNA: TGTGCCAGCAGTGAAGTGAGCGGGACCTCCTACGAGCAGTACTTC. It translates to CASSEVSGTSYEQYF.

The genes are TRBV7-9 and TRBJ2-1; D is perhaps TRBD1 or TRBD2 (5 bases each). The CDR3 length is 14 residues. Per germline, CDR1 SEHNR and CDR2 FQNEAQ (reference sequence). CDR3: CASVGTVSYNEQFF. The CDR3 DNA reads TGTGCTAGCGTAGGGACCGTCTCCTACAATGAGCAGTTCTTC.

V usage is TRBV6-5 and J usage is TRBJ1-1, with D tentatively TRBD1 (5 bases). The CDR3 sequence is 12 residues long. The V and J ends lost 8 bases and 0 bases respectively, with 7 bases between them. CDR1 and CDR2 (germline): MNHEY, SVGAGI. The CDR3 loop is CASGAMNTEAFF. The CDR3 nucleotides are TGTGCCAGCGGGGCCATGAACACTGAAGCTTTCTTT.

The rearrangement links TRBV4-3 to TRBJ2-3; D is uncertain. CDR3 length: 14 residues. Looked up from germline, CDR1 is LGHNA and CDR2 is YSLEER. V dropped 0 bases and J dropped 8 bases, with 12 bases sitting between them. CDR3 in amino acids: CASSQDYPAGTQYF. In nucleotides, the CDR3 is TGCGCCAGCAGCCAAGACTATCCCGCCGGTACGCAGTATTTT.

This chain uses TRBV11-2 with TRBJ2-7, with D perhaps given as TRBD1 or TRBD2 (5 bases each). Trimming shortened V by 3 bases and J by 2 bases, and 14 bases separated the two germline ends. CDR3 length: 15 amino acids. From germline, CDR1 is SGHAT and CDR2 FQNNGV. This CDR3 is CASSLGTLGPYEQYF. CDR3 coding DNA: TGTGCCAGCAGCTTGGGGACCCTAGGACCCTACGAGCAGTACTTC. Drawing the rest from reference TRBV11-2 and TRBJ2-7, the complete variable domain is EAGVAQSPRYKIIEKRQSVAFWCNPISGHATLYWYQQILGQGPKLLIQFQNNGVVDDSQLPKDRFSAERLKGVDSTLKIQPAKLEDSAVYLCASSLGTLGPYEQYFGPGTRLTVT.

This sequence joins TRBV6-6 and TRBJ1-2; D uncertain. The germline gives CDR1 MNHNY, CDR2 SVGAGI (reference sequence). This CDR3 contains 13 residues. Trimming pared 7 bases from V and 4 bases from J, leaving 13 bases between. The CDR3 loop reads CASTSWGSYGYTF. The DNA of the CDR3 is TGTGCCAGCACCTCCTGGGGTTCCTATGGCTACACCTTC.

The chain joins TRBV7-9 to TRBJ2-5; the D is unclear. Germline lookup yields CDR1 SEHNR and CDR2 FQNEAQ (reference sequence). This CDR3 comprises 13 residues. V gave up 6 bases and J gave up 2 bases, with 10 bases separating them. The CDR3 protein is CASSPDGQETQYF. Here the CDR3 DNA reads TGTGCCAGCAGTCCCGACGGGCAAGAGACCCAGTACTTC.

The genes are TRBV5-6 and TRBJ2-7, with TRBD1 identical over 9 bases. This CDR3 spans 16 amino acids. In germline, CDR1 is SGHDT, CDR2 YYEEEE. V trimming: 1 base; J trimming: 3 bases; junction bases outside the gene matches: 8. CDR3 nucleotides: TGTGCCAGCAGCTTGTTCCGGGACAGGGATTTCTACGAGCAGTACTTC. This gives the protein CASSLFRDRDFYEQYF.

The chain joins TRBV28 to TRBJ2-2; 12 bases are a match to TRBD2. The germline V gene has CDR1 MDHEN and CDR2 SYDVKM. The V segment lost 2 bases and the J segment 2 bases; nucleotides outside the gene matches: 6. The CDR3 has 18 amino acids. This CDR3 reads CASSLLATSGRNTGELFF. The CDR3 coding sequence is TGTGCCAGCAGTTTACTGGCGACTAGCGGGAGAAACACCGGGGAGCTGTTTTTT.

The rearrangement joins TRBV29-1 to TRBJ2-7; 9 nucleotides match TRBD2. Trimming took 0 bases from V and 7 from J; bases not matched to a gene: 7. Germline-derived CDR1 and CDR2 are SQVTM and ANQGSEA. There are 14 residues in the CDR3. CDR3 in amino acids: CSVEDSGTSFEQYF. The CDR3 DNA sequence: TGCAGCGTTGAAGACTCAGGGACTAGCTTTGAGCAGTACTTC.

In this sample, this clone turned up once. The chain uses TRBV30 and TRBJ2-3; TRBD2 agrees at 7 bases. After removal of 1 base from V and 2 bases from J, the junction contained 9 bases not matched to a gene. The germline V gene has CDR1 GTSNPN and CDR2 SVGIG (reference sequence). CDR3 size: 16 residues. The CDR3 sequence: CAWSDGVAGVTDTQYF. The DNA of the CDR3 is TGTGCCTGGAGTGACGGGGTAGCGGGCGTCACAGATACGCAGTATTTT.

V gene TRBV4-3 combines with J gene TRBJ2-5; a weak D match, TRBD1 (6 bases). The length of the CDR3 is 15 residues. Trimming pared 1 base from V and 2 bases from J, leaving 11 bases between. Germline CDR1 reads LGHNA; CDR2 reads YSLEER. Here the CDR3 reads CASSQGTADQETQYF. In DNA form, the CDR3 reads TGCGCCAGCAGCCAAGGGACAGCCGATCAAGAGACCCAGTACTTC.

Points on this clone: This specimen includes other DNA sequences encoding the same CDR3. The rearrangement links TRBV6-6 to TRBJ1-4; D gene unclear. Trimming shortened V by 6 bases and J by 7 bases, and 6 bases separated the two germline ends. Germline CDR1 is MNHNY and CDR2 is SVGAGI (reference sequence). CDR3 size: 11 residues. CDR3 nucleotide sequence: TGTGCCAGCAGGACGGGTGAAAAACTGTTTTTT. Its protein product is CASRTGEKLFF.